A single sample is the source of the 5 T cell receptor beta chains below, sequenced in a study of beta chain features in type 1 diabetes. No antigen has been identified for these receptors. Study findings and constraints: Type 1 diabetes patients showed a moderate but significant shortening of TCRB CDR3s in all four CD4+ subsets.

The investigators reverse transcribed all of the isolated RNA, so they sequenced expressed TCRB transcripts. The method was immunoSEQ multiplex PCR; TCRdb's version includes in-frame clones alone and lacks a portion of them. The sample lists approximately 260,000 clones, around 21% seen once, with more than 0.025% in the top ten. Sequenced material: naive CD4+ T cells from blood. The receptors come from a woman between 40 and 50 years old with type 1 diabetes.

CDR3 residues: CASQRPGTSAHNEQFF. In nucleotides, the CDR3 is TGTGCCAGCCAACGTCCCGGGACTAGCGCTCACAATGAGCAGTTCTTC. V and J are TRBV5-6 and TRBJ2-1, with 10 bases matching TRBD2. V lost 7 bases and J lost 5; bases outside the gene matches: 12. CDR3 size: 16 residues. Germline assignment: CDR1 SGHDT and CDR2 YYEEEE.

This clone was picked up a small number of times. The chain joins TRBV30 to TRBJ2-5; perhaps TRBD2 as D (5 bases). Germline V lookup: CDR1 GTSNPN, CDR2 SVGIG (reference sequence). The CDR3 length is 12 residues. Between the trimmed V and J ends, which lost 8 bases and 5 bases, there was a span of 15 bases. CDR3 residues: CAGRRIGETQYF. The DNA for the CDR3 is TGTGCCGGTCGGAGGATTGGGGAGACCCAGTACTTC.

This clone was counted a few times. The rearrangement uses TRBV29-1 and TRBJ1-1, with D possibly TRBD1 on 6 matching bases. Trimming stripped 3 bases from V and 0 bases from J, with 11 bases between. This CDR3 is built from 14 residues. Germline V gene lookup returns CDR1 SQVTM and CDR2 ANQGSEA. For the CDR3, the DNA is TGCAGCGTTGAGCACAGGGAAATGAACACTGAAGCTTTCTTT. As protein: CSVEHREMNTEAFF.

This chain links TRBV30 with TRBJ1-2, with a weak D call TRBD1 (6 bases). This CDR3 comprises 15 residues. Germline V lookup: CDR1 GTSNPN, CDR2 SVGIG (reference sequence). V was trimmed by 4 bases and J by 2 bases, leaving 17 bases between them. The CDR3 loop reads CAWTQGILSNYGYTF. CDR3 nucleotides: TGTGCCTGGACACAGGGTATCTTGTCCAACTATGGCTACACCTTC. The variable domain in full, completed from reference TRBV30 and TRBJ1-2, reads SQTIHQWPATLVQPVGSPLSLECTVEGTSNPNLYWYRQAAGRGLQLLFYSVGIGQISSEVPQNLSASRPQDRQFILSSKKLLLSDSGFYLCAWTQGILSNYGYTFGSGTRLTVV.

The V and J genes are TRBV7-9 and TRBJ2-5; 8 bases match TRBD2. The CDR3 runs to 15 residues. With 4 bases clipped from V and 5 bases from J, the junction kept 9 bases outside the gene matches. The germline V gene encodes CDR1 SEHNR and CDR2 FQNEAQ (reference sequence). The CDR3 DNA reads TGTGCCAGCAGCTCACTAGCGGCGGAGGGGGAGACCCAGTACTTC. Residues: CASSSLAAEGETQYF.